The entry below gives a single TCR beta chain sequence along with its context. Its antigen is unknown. This specimen comes from a study of T cell repertoires in cytomegalovirus infection. TCRdb re-called the reads with MiXCR, one entry per CDR3 protein. Altogether just over 450,000 distinct CDR3 sequences are present, under 45% being singletons, with the ten largest covering around 44%. The CDR3 loop spans 14 amino acids. V lost 7 bases and J 10 bases, leaving 19 bases between the germline ends. Germline-derived CDR1 and CDR2 are MDHEN and SYDVKM. The receptor was derived from a human donor in good health (CMV status not recorded). Some clones in this sample may be carry-over from other donors' samples. The material sequenced was cultured PBMCs, taken from culture after CMV antigen stimulation. The chain combines TRBV28 with TRBJ1-4; D not certain. The CDR3 protein is CASKIEGGSGKLFF. Here the CDR3 DNA reads TGTGCCAGCAAAATTGAGGGAGGTTCGGGAAAACTGTTTTTT.